This TCR beta chain was sequenced during a study of T-cell memory formation after mild COVID-19 listed by TCRdb under 2021. Study-level background: TCR sequence clusters from the two donors were found to be largely donor specific. T-cell clones expanding and contracting after mild COVID-19 in a couple of donors were tracked by longitudinal TCRalpha and TCRbeta repertoire sequencing. The cohort was made up of two young adult volunteers, one female and one male, who were previously healthy.

Broad study findings and their caveats: Whether the second-wave clones peaking on day 37 were SARS-CoV-2 specific was not confirmed. Some responding clones were found in pre-infection memory, which suggests that pre-existing cross-reactive memory T cells took part in the SARS-CoV-2 response. Only a couple of mild cases were covered by the study, and larger cohorts that include severe cases with pre-infection samples were considered necessary. Clones that contracted from day 15 to 85 showed balanced CD4/CD8 phenotypes, whereas a second wave of clones that expanded from day 15 to 37 leaned towards CD4+. Contracting CD4+ clones appeared mostly in the CM and EM memory subsets, whereas CD8+ clones were enriched in EMRA.

Instrument used: Illumina NovaSeq 6000. cDNA libraries for TCRalpha and TCRbeta were prepared by 5'RACE using constant-segment primers, with sample barcodes and unique molecular identifiers added. RNA was extracted from every sample with Trizol reagent. The libraries were amplified in two PCR steps, and the second step added a second sample barcode and Illumina TruSeq adapters. Libraries were sequenced on an Illumina NovaSeq with 2 x 150 bp paired-end reads. As for how the authors treated the data: Demultiplexing of reads and collapsing into UMI-guided consensus sequences were performed with migec v1.2.7. Using mixcr v2.1.11, UMI consensuses were aligned to TRA and TRB V and J templates and then assembled into clonotypes. A clonotype was counted as expanded or contracted only when both edgeR and NoisET called the clonotype significant, with the noise models trained on biological replicates. edgeR calls used a false discovery rate-adjusted p below 0.01 and a log2 fold-change threshold of 1. As an exploratory analysis of dynamics, max-normalized trajectories of the 1000 most abundant clonotypes were examined by PCA with hierarchical clustering. The CD4 or CD8 phenotype of responding clones was assigned using the separately sequenced CD4+ and CD8+ repertoires. TCRdb itself trimmed the public reads at Q25 with fastp, ran MiXCR and retained productive beta chains. Records with the same CDR3 protein are collapsed into one entry carrying the most frequent genes and DNA. The V and J calls shown here were made by TCRdb, not taken from the authors' results. In this sample the table shows hundreds of thousands of distinct CDR3 sequences, 20% of which occur a single time. The ten largest clones represent around 8% of the sample.

Regarding this clonotype: The antigen it recognizes is unknown. No clone much larger than this one lies a single base away; base qualities are absent.

V drops 0 bases and J drops 3 bases, leaving 11 bases in between. CDR1 is given as SEHNR and CDR2 as FQNEAQ, both from the germline V gene (reference sequence). From the cysteine through the phenylalanine, the CDR3 covers 16 amino acids. Only CDR3 DNA is held: 48 bases, read in frame from base 1. PBMCs were isolated by Ficoll-Paque density gradient centrifugation. The receptor was isolated from an adult woman who had mild COVID-19 (a few samples of this study predate the infection). The sample titles of this study are shuffled in the database, so cell type and time point are left out; the donor was told from shared clones. Sequencing used PBMCs or a T cell subset sorted from them (not recorded which). Recombination linked TRBV7-9 to TRBJ2-2; the D gene remains uncertain. The CDR3 protein: CASSLAPGSYTGELFF. The DNA is TGTGCCAGCAGCTTAGCTCCAGGCTCCTACACCGGGGAGCTGTTTTTT. The reference TRBV7-9 and TRBJ2-2 proteins fill in what lies around the CDR3, so the full variable domain reads DTGVSQNPRHKITKRGQNVTFRCDPISEHNRLYWYRQTLGQGPEFLTYFQNEAQLEKSRLLSDRFSAERPKGSFSTLEIQRTEQGDSAMYLCASSLAPGSYTGELFFGEGSRLTVL.